The rows below give T cell receptor beta chains drawn from one sample of a study of shared clonotypes between healthy human individuals. The assay was immunoSEQ multiplex PCR, and TCRdb's table has in-frame clones only and misses some. The table lists 500,000 to 700,000 clones, roughly 95% of them singletons, with around 0.11% in the top ten. The sequencing sample was made of naive CD8+ T cells sorted from blood. These receptor sequences come from a woman in her twenties or thirties in good health. CDR3s include the opening cysteine and the closing phenylalanine or tryptophan. Fields, in order: D gene, V gene, J gene, clone size, CDR3 protein, CDR3 DNA. A D gene is named only where the DNA matches it firmly. Some rows have no size entry. The others give once, few or many, or a class for an expanded clone.

NA	TRBV30	TRBJ1-1	NA	CAWRAMNTEAFF	TGTGCCTGGAGGGCCATGAACACTGAAGCTTTCTTT
NA	TRBV28	TRBJ1-3	NA	CASSFGRNSGNTIYF	TGTGCCAGCAGTTTTGGGAGAAACTCTGGAAACACCATATATTTT
NA	TRBV19	TRBJ1-2	NA	CASRGYGYTF	TGTGCCAGTAGGGGCTATGGCTACACCTTC
TRBD1	TRBV18	TRBJ2-7	NA	CASSPRQGIYYEQYF	TGTGCCAGCTCGCCAAGACAGGGGATCTACTACGAGCAGTACTTC
NA	TRBV20-1	TRBJ2-7	once	CSATDTYEQYF	TGCAGTGCTACCGACACATACGAGCAGTACTTC
NA	TRBV4-1	TRBJ2-7	NA	CASSQVGVIRLTYEQYF	TGCGCCAGCAGCCAAGTCGGGGTCATAAGATTAACCTACGAGCAGTACTTC
NA	TRBV16	TRBJ2-7	NA	CASSHGTETYEQYF	TGTGCCAGCAGCCACGGGACGGAGACCTACGAGCAGTACTTC
NA	TRBV7-2	TRBJ2-2	once	CASNVEGSVGELFF	TGTGCCAGCAACGTGGAGGGCAGCGTCGGGGAGCTGTTTTTT
NA	TRBV6-4	TRBJ1-4	NA	CASSGARTTNEKLFF	TGTGCCAGCAGTGGGGCAAGAACAACTAATGAAAAACTGTTTTTT
TRBD1	TRBV29-1	TRBJ2-2	NA	CSVTGDTGELFF	TGCAGCGTTACAGGGGACACCGGGGAGCTGTTTTTT
TRBD2	TRBV4-2	TRBJ2-7	NA	CASSQDLGLAGSYEQYF	TGTGCCAGCAGCCAAGATCTTGGACTAGCGGGATCCTACGAGCAGTACTTC
NA	TRBV28	TRBJ2-7	NA	CASSFGGTSSYEQYF	TGTGCCAGCAGCTTTGGGGGGACGAGCTCCTACGAGCAGTACTTC
TRBD1	TRBV28	TRBJ2-5	NA	CASSFFVGTENVGQETQYF	TGTGCCAGCAGTTTTTTCGTTGGGACAGAAAACGTCGGGCAAGAGACCCAGTACTTC
NA	TRBV2	TRBJ2-7	NA	CASSVVSTYEQYF	TGTGCCAGCAGTGTTGTCAGTACCTACGAGCAGTACTTC
NA	TRBV5-5	TRBJ2-7	NA	CASSFPGWEQYF	TGTGCCAGCAGCTTCCCCGGGTGGGAGCAGTACTTC
NA	TRBV19	TRBJ2-7	NA	CASSITRSSYEQYF	TGTGCCAGTAGTATTACACGAAGCTCCTACGAGCAGTACTTC
NA	TRBV4-1	TRBJ1-2	NA	CASSQGPSMAGYGYTF	TGCGCCAGCAGCCAAGGACCCTCGATGGCGGGCTATGGCTACACCTTC
NA	TRBV6-5	TRBJ2-3	NA	CASSYSLSGGTDTQYF	TGTGCCAGCAGTTACTCACTATCCGGTGGCACAGATACGCAGTATTTT
TRBD1	TRBV6-5	TRBJ2-7	few	CASSYGQDISYEQYF	TGTGCCAGCAGTTACGGACAGGACATCTCCTACGAGCAGTACTTC
NA	TRBV2	TRBJ2-3	NA	CASSGQLASTDTQYF	TGTGCCAGCAGTGGGCAGTTAGCGAGCACAGATACGCAGTATTTT
NA	TRBV11-2	TRBJ1-2	NA	CASSLGGTEYGYTF	TGTGCCAGCAGCTTAGGAGGGACCGAGTATGGCTACACCTTC
NA	TRBV7-8	TRBJ2-7	NA	CASSPETTGAYEQYF	TGTGCCAGCAGCCCCGAAACGACGGGAGCCTACGAGCAGTACTTC
NA	TRBV28	TRBJ1-5	NA	CASTSPVGEGGYSNQPQHF	TGTGCCAGCACCTCACCGGTGGGCGAGGGGGGCTATAGCAATCAGCCCCAGCATTTT
TRBD1	TRBV19	TRBJ1-4	NA	CASIKDRGGEEEKLFF	TGTGCCAGTATCAAGGACAGGGGTGGAGAAGAAGAAAAACTGTTTTTT
NA	TRBV5-8	TRBJ1-5	NA	CASSLVGKGQPQHF	TGTGCCAGCAGCTTGGTAGGGAAGGGTCAGCCCCAGCATTTT
TRBD2	TRBV5-6	TRBJ2-7	NA	CASSLAGMAGGTSYEQYF	TGTGCCAGCAGCTTGGCCGGGATGGCGGGAGGTACCTCCTACGAGCAGTACTTC
NA	TRBV1	TRBJ2-3	NA	CTSSQVEREADTQYF	TGCACCAGCAGCCAAGTTGAGCGGGAGGCAGATACGCAGTATTTT
TRBD2	TRBV27	TRBJ2-7	NA	CASSSGTSGRNEQYF	TGTGCCAGCAGTTCGGGGACTAGCGGGAGGAACGAGCAGTACTTC
TRBD1	TRBV27	TRBJ1-5	NA	CASSLQGARQPQHF	TGTGCCAGCAGTTTGCAGGGGGCTAGGCAGCCCCAGCATTTT
NA	TRBV15	TRBJ2-3	NA	CATSRALRSDTQYF	TGTGCCACCAGCAGGGCCCTCCGGTCGGATACGCAGTATTTT
NA	TRBV7-9	TRBJ1-1	NA	CASSLAHNEAFF	TGTGCCAGCAGCTTAGCCCATAACGAAGCTTTCTTT
TRBD1	TRBV4-1	TRBJ2-3	NA	CASSQNSIRDRADTQYF	TGCGCCAGCAGCCAAAATTCTATTAGGGACAGGGCAGATACGCAGTATTTT
TRBD1	TRBV9	TRBJ2-7	few	CASSVGQGASYEQYF	TGTGCCAGCAGCGTAGGACAGGGGGCCTCCTACGAGCAGTACTTC
TRBD1	TRBV28	TRBJ2-1	NA	CASSLEAGTGGYNEQFF	TGTGCCAGCAGTTTGGAAGCCGGGACAGGGGGCTACAATGAGCAGTTCTTC
TRBD2	TRBV7-9	TRBJ2-7	few	CASSLPAAGEQYF	TGTGCCAGCAGCTTACCGGCAGCGGGAGAGCAGTACTTC
NA	TRBV6-5	TRBJ2-7	NA	CASSYSSEYEQYF	TGTGCCAGCAGTTACTCGAGCGAGTACGAGCAGTACTTC
NA	TRBV5-1	TRBJ1-1	NA	CASSLYQGHTEAFF	TGCGCCAGCAGCTTGTACCAGGGGCACACTGAAGCTTTCTTT